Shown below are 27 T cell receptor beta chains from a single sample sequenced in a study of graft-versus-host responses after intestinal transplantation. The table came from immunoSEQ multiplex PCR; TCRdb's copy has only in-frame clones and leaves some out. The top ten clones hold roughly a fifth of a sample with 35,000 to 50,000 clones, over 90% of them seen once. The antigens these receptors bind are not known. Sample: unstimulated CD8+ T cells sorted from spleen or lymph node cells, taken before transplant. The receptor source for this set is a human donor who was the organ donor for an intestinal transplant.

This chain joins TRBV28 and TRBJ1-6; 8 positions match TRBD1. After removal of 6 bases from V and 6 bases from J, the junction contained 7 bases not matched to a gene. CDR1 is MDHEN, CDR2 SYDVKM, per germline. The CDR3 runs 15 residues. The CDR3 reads CASRGTGNANSPLHF. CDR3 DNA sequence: TGTGCCAGCAGAGGGACAGGCAATGCTAATTCACCCCTCCACTTT.

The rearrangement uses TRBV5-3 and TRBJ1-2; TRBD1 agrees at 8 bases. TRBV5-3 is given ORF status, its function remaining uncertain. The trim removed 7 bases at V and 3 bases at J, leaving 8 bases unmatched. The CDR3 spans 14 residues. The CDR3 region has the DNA TGTGCCAGACAGGGGGCTATCCTATACTATGGCTACACCTTC. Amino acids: CARQGAILYYGYTF.

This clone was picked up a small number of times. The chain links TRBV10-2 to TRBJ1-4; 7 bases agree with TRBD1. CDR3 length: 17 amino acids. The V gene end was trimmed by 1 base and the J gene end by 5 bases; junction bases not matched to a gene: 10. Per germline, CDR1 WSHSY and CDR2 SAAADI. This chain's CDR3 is CASSEFPSGTVNEKLFF. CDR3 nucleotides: TGCGCCAGCAGTGAGTTCCCATCCGGGACAGTAAATGAAAAACTGTTTTTT.

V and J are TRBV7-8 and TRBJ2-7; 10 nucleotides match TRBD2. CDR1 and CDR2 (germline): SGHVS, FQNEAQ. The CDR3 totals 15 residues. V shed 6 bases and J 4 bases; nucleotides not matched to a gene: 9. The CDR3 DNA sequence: TGTGCCAGCAGTCCCGGGACTAGCGTCACTTACGAGCAGTACTTC. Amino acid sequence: CASSPGTSVTYEQYF.

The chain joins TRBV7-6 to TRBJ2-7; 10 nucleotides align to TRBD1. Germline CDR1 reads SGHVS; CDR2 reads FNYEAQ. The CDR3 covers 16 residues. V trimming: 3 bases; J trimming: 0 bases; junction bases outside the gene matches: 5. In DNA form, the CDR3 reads TGTGCCAGCAGCTTCGACCGGGACAGGGGCTCCTACGAGCAGTACTTC. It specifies CASSFDRDRGSYEQYF.

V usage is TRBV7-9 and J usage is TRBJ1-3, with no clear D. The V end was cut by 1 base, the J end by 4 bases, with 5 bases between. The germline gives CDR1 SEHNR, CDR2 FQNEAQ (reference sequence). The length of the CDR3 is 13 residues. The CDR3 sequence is CASSLGGGNTIYF. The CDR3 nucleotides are TGTGCCAGCAGCTTAGGGGGAGGAAACACCATATATTTT.

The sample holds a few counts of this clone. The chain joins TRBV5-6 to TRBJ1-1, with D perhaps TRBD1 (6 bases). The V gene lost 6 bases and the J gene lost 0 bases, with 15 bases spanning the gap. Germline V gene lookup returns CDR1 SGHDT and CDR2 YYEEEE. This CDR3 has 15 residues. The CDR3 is CASMAGEGMNTEAFF. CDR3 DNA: TGTGCCAGCATGGCAGGGGAAGGTATGAACACTGAAGCTTTCTTT.

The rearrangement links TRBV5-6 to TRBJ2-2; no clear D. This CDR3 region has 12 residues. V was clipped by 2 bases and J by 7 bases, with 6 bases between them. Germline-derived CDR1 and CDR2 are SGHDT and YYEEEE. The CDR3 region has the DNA TGTGCCAGCAGCTTAATCCACGGGGAGCTGTTTTTT. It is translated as CASSLIHGELFF.

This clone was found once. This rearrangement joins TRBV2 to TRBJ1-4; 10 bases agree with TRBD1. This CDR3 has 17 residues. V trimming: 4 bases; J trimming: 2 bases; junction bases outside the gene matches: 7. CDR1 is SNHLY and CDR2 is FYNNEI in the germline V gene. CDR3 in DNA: TGTGCCAGCAGTGTTGATAGACAGGGGGCCACTAATGAAAAACTGTTTTTT. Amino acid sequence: CASSVDRQGATNEKLFF. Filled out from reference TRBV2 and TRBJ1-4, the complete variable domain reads EPEVTQTPSHQVTQMGQEVILRCVPISNHLYFYWYRQILGQKVEFLVSFYNNEISEKSEIFDDQFSVERPDGSNFTLKIRSTKLEDSAMYFCASSVDRQGATNEKLFFGSGTQLSVL.

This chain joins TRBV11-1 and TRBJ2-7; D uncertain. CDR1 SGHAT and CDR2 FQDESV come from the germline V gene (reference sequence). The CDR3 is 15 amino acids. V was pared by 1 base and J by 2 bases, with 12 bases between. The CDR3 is CASSLGMGSTYEQYF. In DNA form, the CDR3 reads TGTGCCAGCAGCTTAGGAATGGGCTCGACCTACGAGCAGTACTTC.

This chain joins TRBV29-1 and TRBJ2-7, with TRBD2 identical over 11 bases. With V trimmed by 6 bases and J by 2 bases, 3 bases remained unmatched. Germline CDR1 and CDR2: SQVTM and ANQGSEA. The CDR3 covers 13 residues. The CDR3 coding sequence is TGCAGCGTAGAGACTAGCGGGGCCTACGAGCAGTACTTC. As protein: CSVETSGAYEQYF.

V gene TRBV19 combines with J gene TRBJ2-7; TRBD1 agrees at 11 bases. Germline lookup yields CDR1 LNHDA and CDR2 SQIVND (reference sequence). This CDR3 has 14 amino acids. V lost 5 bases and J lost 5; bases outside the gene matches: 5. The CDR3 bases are TGTGCCAGTAGTGCGGACAGGGGGCTTAACGAGCAGTACTTC. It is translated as CASSADRGLNEQYF.

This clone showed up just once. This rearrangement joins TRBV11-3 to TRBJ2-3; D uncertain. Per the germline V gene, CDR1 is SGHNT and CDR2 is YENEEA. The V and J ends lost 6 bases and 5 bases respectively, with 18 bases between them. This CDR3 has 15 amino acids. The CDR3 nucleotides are TGTGCCAGCAGTTTGAGTATGAGAGAGCGAGATACGCAGTATTTT. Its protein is CASSLSMRERDTQYF.

The CDR3 region is CASSQVREQNTQYF. The CDR3 region has the DNA TGCGCCAGCAGCCAAGTACGGGAACAGAATACGCAGTATTTT. The rearrangement uses TRBV4-1 and TRBJ2-3, with D tentatively TRBD2 (5 bases). The V and J ends lost 1 base and 7 bases respectively, with 12 bases between them. The CDR3 length is 14 residues. Germline V gene sequence: CDR1 MGHRA, CDR2 YSYEKL.

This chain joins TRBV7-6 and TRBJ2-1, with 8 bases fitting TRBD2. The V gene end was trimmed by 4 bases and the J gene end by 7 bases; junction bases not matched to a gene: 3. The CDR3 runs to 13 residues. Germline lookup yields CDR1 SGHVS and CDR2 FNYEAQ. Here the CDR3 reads CASSSGTSNEQFF. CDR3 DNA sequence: TGTGCCAGCAGCTCAGGGACTAGTAATGAGCAGTTCTTC.

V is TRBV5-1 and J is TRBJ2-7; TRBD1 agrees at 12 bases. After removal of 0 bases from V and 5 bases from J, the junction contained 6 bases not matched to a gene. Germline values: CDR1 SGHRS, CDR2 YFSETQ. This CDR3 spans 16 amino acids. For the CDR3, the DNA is TGCGCCAGCAGCTTGGCAGGGACAGGGGGCATCCACGAGCAGTACTTC. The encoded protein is CASSLAGTGGIHEQYF.

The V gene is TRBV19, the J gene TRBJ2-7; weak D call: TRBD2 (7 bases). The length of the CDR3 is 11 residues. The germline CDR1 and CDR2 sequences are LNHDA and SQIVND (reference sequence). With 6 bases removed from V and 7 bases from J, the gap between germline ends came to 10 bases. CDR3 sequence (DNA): TGTGCCAGTAGAGGGGGGGATGAGCAGTACTTC. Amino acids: CASRGGDEQYF.

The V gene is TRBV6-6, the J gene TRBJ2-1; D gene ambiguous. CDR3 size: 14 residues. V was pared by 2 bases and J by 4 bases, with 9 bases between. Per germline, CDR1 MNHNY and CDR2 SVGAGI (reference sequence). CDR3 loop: CASSYLVPYNEQFF. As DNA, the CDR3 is TGTGCCAGCAGTTACCTTGTCCCTTACAATGAGCAGTTCTTC.

This chain's CDR3 is CASSQEAKSGIYEQYF. DNA for the CDR3: TGCGCCAGCAGCCAAGAAGCTAAAAGCGGTATCTACGAGCAGTACTTC. The chain uses TRBV4-1 and TRBJ2-7, with a possible D match to TRBD2 (5 bases). Trimming removed 0 bases at V and 3 bases at J, with 15 bases between. The CDR3 loop spans 16 amino acids. Germline lookup yields CDR1 MGHRA and CDR2 YSYEKL.

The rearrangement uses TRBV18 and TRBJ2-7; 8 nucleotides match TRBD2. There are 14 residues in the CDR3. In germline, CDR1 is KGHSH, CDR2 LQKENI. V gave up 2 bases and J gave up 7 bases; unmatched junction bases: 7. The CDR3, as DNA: TGTGCCAGCTCACCAGACGGGAGGGCCAAAGAGCAGTACTTC. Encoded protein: CASSPDGRAKEQYF.

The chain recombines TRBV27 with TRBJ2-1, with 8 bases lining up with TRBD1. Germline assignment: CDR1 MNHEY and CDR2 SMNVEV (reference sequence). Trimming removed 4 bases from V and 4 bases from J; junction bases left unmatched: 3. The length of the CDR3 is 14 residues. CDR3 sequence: CASSSGGAYNEQFF. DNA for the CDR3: TGTGCCAGCAGTTCAGGGGGCGCTTACAATGAGCAGTTCTTC.

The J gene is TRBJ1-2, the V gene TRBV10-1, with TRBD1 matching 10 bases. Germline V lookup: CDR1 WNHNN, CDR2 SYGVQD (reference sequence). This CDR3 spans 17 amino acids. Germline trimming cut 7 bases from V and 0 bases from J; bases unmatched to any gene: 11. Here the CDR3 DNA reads TGCGCCAGCACCATGCCGGGACAGGGGTACACTAACTATGGCTACACCTTC. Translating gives CASTMPGQGYTNYGYTF.

The CDR3 region has the DNA TGTGCCAGCAGCTCACTAGAATCCGTACAAGAGACCCAGTACTTC. Protein sequence: CASSSLESVQETQYF. The V and J genes are TRBV27 and TRBJ2-5, with a weak D call TRBD2 (5 bases). In germline, CDR1 is MNHEY, CDR2 SMNVEV (reference sequence). This CDR3 is 15 amino acids long. The V and J ends lost 6 bases and 2 bases respectively, with 16 bases between them.

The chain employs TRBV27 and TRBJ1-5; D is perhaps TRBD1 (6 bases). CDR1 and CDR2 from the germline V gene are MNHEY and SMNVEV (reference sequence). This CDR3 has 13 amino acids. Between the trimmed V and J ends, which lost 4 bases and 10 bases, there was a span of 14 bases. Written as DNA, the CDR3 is TGTGCCAGCAGTTGGGGACAAGGGGAACCCCAGCATTTT. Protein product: CASSWGQGEPQHF.

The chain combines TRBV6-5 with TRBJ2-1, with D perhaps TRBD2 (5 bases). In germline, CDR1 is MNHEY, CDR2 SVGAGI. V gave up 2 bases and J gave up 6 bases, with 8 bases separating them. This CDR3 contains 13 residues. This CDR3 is CASSYGRVNEQFF. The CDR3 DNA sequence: TGTGCCAGCAGTTACGGGCGGGTCAATGAGCAGTTCTTC.

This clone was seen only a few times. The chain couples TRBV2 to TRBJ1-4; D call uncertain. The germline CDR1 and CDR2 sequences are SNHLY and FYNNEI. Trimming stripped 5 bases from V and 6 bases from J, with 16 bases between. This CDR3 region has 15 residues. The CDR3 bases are TGTGCCAGCAGTAGGTTAGGCCTGGCAGATGAAAAACTGTTTTTT. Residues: CASSRLGLADEKLFF.

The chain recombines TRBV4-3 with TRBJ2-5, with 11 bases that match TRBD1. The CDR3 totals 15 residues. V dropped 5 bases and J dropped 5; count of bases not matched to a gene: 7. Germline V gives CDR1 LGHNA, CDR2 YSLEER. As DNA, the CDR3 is TGCGCCAGCAGCACGTGGACAGGGGGCACGGAGACCCAGTACTTC. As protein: CASSTWTGGTETQYF.